Below are 18 T cell receptor beta chains sequenced from a single sample in a study of cytomegalovirus exposure and HLA in healthy donors. Both 60 Vbeta primers and 13 Jbeta primers went into the PCR. TCRdb's copy holds only in-frame clones and misses some; the assay was immunoSEQ multiplex PCR. There are 100,000 or so clones in the sample; under 80% occur only once, and 4.1% lies in the top ten. Sequenced sample: PBMCs. The receptors here all came from a man aged 40-55 years in good health and CMV-seronegative.

This chain connects TRBV6-5 to TRBJ1-2, with D possibly matching TRBD1 (5 bases). The CDR3 extends over 14 amino acids. Trimming pared 2 bases from V and 4 bases from J, leaving 11 bases between. Per the germline V gene, CDR1 is MNHEY and CDR2 is SVGAGI. CDR3 sequence (DNA): TGTGCCAGCAGTTACGCCAGCGGGGGCTATGGCTACACCTTC. It codes for CASSYASGGYGYTF.

The rearrangement uses TRBV4-1 and TRBJ2-2; TRBD1 matches 9 bases. Per germline, CDR1 MGHRA and CDR2 YSYEKL. The CDR3 length is 16 residues. V shed 2 bases, J shed 4 bases, and the junction held 5 bases outside the gene matches. The CDR3 nucleotides are TGCGCCAGCAGCCAACGCCGGGACAGGGTCACCGGGGAGCTGTTTTTT. Translation: CASSQRRDRVTGELFF.

V gene TRBV23-1 combines with J gene TRBJ1-2; no clear D gene. TRBV23-1 carries the ORF label, with uncertain function. V was trimmed by 7 bases and J by 3 bases, leaving 15 bases between them. CDR3 length equals 14 residues. As DNA, the CDR3 is TGCGCCAGCACCCCCGGGAGAATTTACTATGGCTACACCTTC. Protein: CASTPGRIYYGYTF.

This chain links TRBV6-5 with TRBJ1-2; tentative D call: TRBD1 (5 bases). V lost 4 bases to trimming and J lost 5 bases, with 11 bases between them. Germline loops: CDR1 MNHEY, CDR2 SVGAGI. This CDR3 comprises 13 residues. CDR3 protein: CASSLGPDYGYTF. Written as DNA, the CDR3 is TGTGCCAGCAGTTTGGGGCCAGATTATGGCTACACCTTC.

The chain has TRBV7-9 and TRBJ2-5; 9 bases fit TRBD1. This CDR3 spans 17 amino acids. The V segment lost 1 base and the J segment 5 bases; nucleotides outside the gene matches: 11. The V gene's germline CDR1 is SEHNR and CDR2 FQNEAQ (reference sequence). CDR3 protein: CASSLGFPGQGWETQYF. CDR3 nucleotide sequence: TGTGCCAGCAGCTTAGGTTTTCCGGGACAGGGCTGGGAGACCCAGTACTTC.

The J gene is TRBJ2-7, the V gene TRBV18; 7 positions match TRBD1. The CDR3 extends over 15 amino acids. Germline loops: CDR1 KGHSH, CDR2 LQKENI. V gave up 8 bases and J gave up 3 bases; unmatched junction bases: 13. The DNA for the CDR3 is TGTGCCAGCACGACAAGGTCGGGACAGCTCTACGAGCAGTACTTC. This translates into CASTTRSGQLYEQYF.

Written as DNA, the CDR3 is TGTGCCAGCAGTCGACAGTACCAAGAGACCCAGTACTTC. Translation gives CASSRQYQETQYF. The chain joins TRBV6-5 to TRBJ2-5, with D possibly TRBD1 on 5 matching bases. The V end lost 5 bases, the J end lost 0 bases, and 7 bases lay between the germline ends. Germline V lookup: CDR1 MNHEY, CDR2 SVGAGI. CDR3 size: 13 residues.

This clone was counted only a few times. The rearrangement uses TRBV7-9 and TRBJ2-2, with D possibly matching TRBD1 (5 bases). The CDR3 is 16 amino acids. CDR1 SEHNR and CDR2 FQNEAQ come from the germline V gene (reference sequence). Trimming removed 7 bases from V and 0 bases from J, with 15 bases in between. This CDR3 is CASNKDTPTNTGELFF. CDR3 nucleotide sequence: TGTGCCAGCAACAAGGACACTCCAACGAACACCGGGGAGCTGTTTTTT.

J is TRBJ2-3 and V is TRBV9, with unresolved D. Deletions cut 4 bases from V and 6 bases from J, with 12 bases between. Looked up from germline, CDR1 is SGDLS and CDR2 is YYNGEE. This CDR3 comprises 13 residues. The CDR3 DNA is TGTGCCAGCAGCCCCCCCTCAAGCGATACGCAGTATTTT. Its protein product is CASSPPSSDTQYF.

The CDR3 sequence is CASSVRGATRHF. The CDR3 nucleotides are TGTGCCAGCAGCGTCCGGGGGGCCACAAGGCACTTC. This sequence joins TRBV21-1 and TRBJ2-7; the D call TRBD2 from the table was never checked on the DNA. TRBV21-1 is noted as a pseudogene. The CDR3 is 12 residues long.

The chain has TRBV9 and TRBJ2-2; no reliable D call. CDR1 and CDR2 (germline): SGDLS, YYNGEE. The CDR3 runs 13 residues. The V end was cut by 2 bases, the J end by 5 bases, with 7 bases between. This CDR3 reads CASSVSLTGELFF. For the CDR3, the DNA is TGTGCCAGCAGCGTTAGCCTTACCGGGGAGCTGTTTTTT. Supplemented by reference TRBV9 and TRBJ2-2, the full variable domain reads DSGVTQTPKHLITATGQRVTLRCSPRSGDLSVYWYQQSLDQGLQFLIQYYNGEERAKGNILERFSAQQFPDLHSELNLSSLELGDSALYFCASSVSLTGELFFGEGSRLTVL.

The CDR3 DNA reads as TGTGCCAGCAGCTTGATGACCCGGGTGGCTTCACCCCTCCACTTT. This encodes CASSLMTRVASPLHF. The V call is TRBV5-6, the J call TRBJ1-6; D remains ambiguous. The CDR3 is 15 amino acids. V shed 1 base and J shed 9 bases, with 14 bases lying between them. CDR1 SGHDT and CDR2 YYEEEE come from the germline V gene. Together with reference TRBV5-6 and TRBJ1-6, the CDR3 gives the full variable domain: DAGVTQSPTHLIKTRGQQVTLRCSPKSGHDTVSWYQQALGQGPQFIFQYYEEEERQRGNFPDRFSGHQFPNYSSELNVNALLLGDSALYLCASSLMTRVASPLHFGNGTRLTVT.

The chain carries TRBV11-2 and TRBJ1-3, with a weak D call TRBD1 (6 bases). The germline V gene has CDR1 SGHAT and CDR2 FQNNGV. V was shortened by 3 bases and J by 6 bases, with 9 bases between the two germline ends. The CDR3 totals 13 residues. This CDR3 is CASSLDSLNTIYF. The CDR3 region has the DNA TGTGCCAGCAGCTTGGACAGTTTAAACACCATATATTTT.

This rearrangement joins TRBV20-1 to TRBJ1-1; possibly TRBD1 for D (5 bases). Germline assignment: CDR1 DFQATT and CDR2 SNEGSKA (reference sequence). Trimming took 7 bases from V and 1 from J, leaving 7 bases between them. The CDR3 sequence is 11 residues long. The CDR3 protein is CSGTGNTEAFF. DNA for the CDR3: TGCAGTGGCACAGGGAACACTGAAGCTTTCTTT.

The gene calls are TRBV7-9 and TRBJ1-3, with unresolved D. In germline, CDR1 is SEHNR, CDR2 FQNEAQ (reference sequence). The CDR3 loop spans 15 amino acids. Deletions cut 4 bases from V and 2 bases from J, with 12 bases between. CDR3 nucleotides: TGTGCCAGCAGCTCCCGAGAAAATACTGGAAACACCATATATTTT. Residues: CASSSRENTGNTIYF. The full variable domain, completed using reference TRBV7-9 and TRBJ1-3, is DTGVSQNPRHKITKRGQNVTFRCDPISEHNRLYWYRQTLGQGPEFLTYFQNEAQLEKSRLLSDRFSAERPKGSFSTLEIQRTEQGDSAMYLCASSSRENTGNTIYFGEGSWLTVV.

This clone has just a few counts. The chain uses TRBV6-5 and TRBJ2-5; D may be TRBD2 (6 bases). Trimming shortened V by 8 bases and J by 10 bases, and 17 bases separated the two germline ends. The germline V gene encodes CDR1 MNHEY and CDR2 SVGAGI. The CDR3 runs to 12 residues. The CDR3, as DNA: TGTGCCAGCCGGACCTCCGTGGGGGGCCAGTACTTC. Amino acid sequence: CASRTSVGGQYF.

Only one count was recorded for this clone. The chain carries TRBV7-3 and TRBJ2-7; 8 bases are a match to TRBD1. V was pared by 5 bases and J by 2 bases, with 11 bases of the junction left unmatched. Germline values: CDR1 SGHTA, CDR2 FQGTGA. This CDR3 is built from 16 residues. This CDR3 is CASSPRPVTGAYEQYV. CDR3 coding DNA: TGTGCCAGCAGCCCCAGACCAGTGACAGGGGCCTACGAGCAGTACGTC.

CDR3 bases: TGTGCCAGCACCCCCGTTCGGAATGAGCAGTTCTTC. It translates to CASTPVRNEQFF. The V call is TRBV5-5, the J call TRBJ2-1, with D unresolved. This CDR3 is built from 12 residues. Germline loops: CDR1 SGHKS, CDR2 YYEKEE (reference sequence). V lost 6 bases to trimming and J lost 7 bases, with 11 bases between them.